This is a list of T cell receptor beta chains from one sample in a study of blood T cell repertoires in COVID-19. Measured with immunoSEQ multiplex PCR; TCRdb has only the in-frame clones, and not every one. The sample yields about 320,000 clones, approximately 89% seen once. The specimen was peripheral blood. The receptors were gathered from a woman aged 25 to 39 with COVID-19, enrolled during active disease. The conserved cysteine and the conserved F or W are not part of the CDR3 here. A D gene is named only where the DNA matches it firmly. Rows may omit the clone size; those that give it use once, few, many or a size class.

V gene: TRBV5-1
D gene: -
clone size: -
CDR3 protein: ASSLREQRGPI

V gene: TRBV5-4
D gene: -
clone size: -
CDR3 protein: AGSPRPGDGYT

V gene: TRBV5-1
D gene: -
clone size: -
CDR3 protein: ASSLGELLNSPLH

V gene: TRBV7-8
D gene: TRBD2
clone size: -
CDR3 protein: ASSFSGGEGTGELF

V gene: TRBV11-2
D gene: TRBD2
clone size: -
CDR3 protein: ASSLGGTTPSYEQY

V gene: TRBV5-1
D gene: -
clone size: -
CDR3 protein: ASSLGGDGYGYT

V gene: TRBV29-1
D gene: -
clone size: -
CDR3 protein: SVRFPGTEAF

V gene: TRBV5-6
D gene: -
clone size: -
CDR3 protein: ASSFRSGSVFRGYT

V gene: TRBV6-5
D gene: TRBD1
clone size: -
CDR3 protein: ASTRQGSSPLH

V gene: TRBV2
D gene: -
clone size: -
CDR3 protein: ASSDEGARP

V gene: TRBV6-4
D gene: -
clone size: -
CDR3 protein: ASSESVSSEKLF

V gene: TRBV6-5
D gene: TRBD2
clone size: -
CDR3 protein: ASTQRGGRSDTQY

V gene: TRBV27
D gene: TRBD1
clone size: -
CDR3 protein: ASSFTGAGQPQH

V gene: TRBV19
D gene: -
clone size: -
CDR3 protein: ASRPLVGVDSPLH

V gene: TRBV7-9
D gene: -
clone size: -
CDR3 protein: AGTQGAYGYT

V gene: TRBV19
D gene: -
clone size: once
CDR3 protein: ASSRQQGGQPQH

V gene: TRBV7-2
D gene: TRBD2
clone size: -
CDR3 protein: ASSLGLAGGRETQY

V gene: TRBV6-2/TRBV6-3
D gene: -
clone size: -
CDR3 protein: ASSTRGLNSPLH

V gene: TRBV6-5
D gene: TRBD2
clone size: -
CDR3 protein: ASSYSSGGPYEQY

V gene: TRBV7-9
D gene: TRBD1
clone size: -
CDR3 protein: ASRADRVALEAF

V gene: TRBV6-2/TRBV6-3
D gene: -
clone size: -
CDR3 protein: ASSPTPGKLF

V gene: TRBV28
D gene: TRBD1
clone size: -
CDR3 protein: ASSWDRATKEQY

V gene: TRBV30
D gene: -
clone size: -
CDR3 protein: AWSVQSAGRTDTQY

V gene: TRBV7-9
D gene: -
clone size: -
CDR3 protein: ASSVGGVRQDTQY

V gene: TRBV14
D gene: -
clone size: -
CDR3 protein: ASAVVSSRAEAF

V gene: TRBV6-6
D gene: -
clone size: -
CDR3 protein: ASSRVGGQRGRNQPQH

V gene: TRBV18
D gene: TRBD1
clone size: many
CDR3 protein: ASSPTRTGGDSPLH

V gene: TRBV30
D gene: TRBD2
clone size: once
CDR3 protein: AWSVAGGPIGDTQY

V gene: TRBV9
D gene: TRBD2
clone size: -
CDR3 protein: ASSRGGTQY

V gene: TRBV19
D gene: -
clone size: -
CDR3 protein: ASKTGVITEAF

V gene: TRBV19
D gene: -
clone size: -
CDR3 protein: ASSISEYSNQPQH

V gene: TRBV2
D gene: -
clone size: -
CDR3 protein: ASSDRGVPNTEAF

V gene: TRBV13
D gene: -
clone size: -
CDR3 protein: ASSEGQNTEAF

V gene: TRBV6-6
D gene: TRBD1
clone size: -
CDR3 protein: ASRVQGSGNTIY

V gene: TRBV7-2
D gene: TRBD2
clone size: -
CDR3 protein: ASSFLAGQMGETQY

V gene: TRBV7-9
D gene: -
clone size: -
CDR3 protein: ASSFSGNNEQF

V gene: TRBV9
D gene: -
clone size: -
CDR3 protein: ASSVGQTINSPLH

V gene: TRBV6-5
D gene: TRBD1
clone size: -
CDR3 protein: ASIQGAGTEAF

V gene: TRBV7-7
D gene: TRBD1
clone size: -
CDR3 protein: ASSKGQGILDEQF

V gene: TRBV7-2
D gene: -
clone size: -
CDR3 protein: ASSLGWEGYGYT

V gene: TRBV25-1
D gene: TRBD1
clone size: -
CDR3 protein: ASSVGGQGDQPQH

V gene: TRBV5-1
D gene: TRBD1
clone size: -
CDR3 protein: ASSLGFGTVNTGELF

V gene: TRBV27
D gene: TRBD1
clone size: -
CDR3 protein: ASSPLRTGMNTEAF

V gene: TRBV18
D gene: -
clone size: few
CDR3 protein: ASSPATRPIY

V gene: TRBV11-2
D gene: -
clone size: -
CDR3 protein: ASSFSGGTSYEQY

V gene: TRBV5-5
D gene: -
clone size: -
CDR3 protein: ASSFVSAGANVLT

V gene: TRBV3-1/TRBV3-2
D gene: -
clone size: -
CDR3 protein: ASSQGGDTDTQY

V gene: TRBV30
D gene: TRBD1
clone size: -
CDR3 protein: AWDRQGLNYGYT

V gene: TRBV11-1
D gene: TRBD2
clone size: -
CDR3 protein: ASSPLPGGLGETQY

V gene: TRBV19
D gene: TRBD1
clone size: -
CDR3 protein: ASRAGTGLDNEQF

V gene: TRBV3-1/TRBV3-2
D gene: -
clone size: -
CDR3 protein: ASSQDYGSHTQY

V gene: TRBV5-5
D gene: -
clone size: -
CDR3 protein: ASSLEVSAPNTGELF

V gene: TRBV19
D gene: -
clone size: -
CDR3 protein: ASTGAYNEQF

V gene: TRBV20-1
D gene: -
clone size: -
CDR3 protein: SALRSLLLH

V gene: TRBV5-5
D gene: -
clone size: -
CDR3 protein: ASSLSSRSNEQF

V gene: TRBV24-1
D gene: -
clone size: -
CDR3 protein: ATSATSEGYT

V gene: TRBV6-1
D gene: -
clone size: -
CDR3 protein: ASSEAGLGRREQY

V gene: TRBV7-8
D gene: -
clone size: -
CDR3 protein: ASSWSRQGGERTQY